Listed here are 32 T cell receptor beta chains from one sample, sequenced in a study of blood T cell repertoires in COVID-19. TCRdb's table, derived via immunoSEQ multiplex PCR, lists solely in-frame clones and lacks some. Among approximately 350,000 clones listed, over 80% were seen once. Sequences were obtained from PBMCs or T cells enriched from blood (not recorded which). The source is a woman between 45 and 60 years old who had recovered from COVID-19.

The chain combines TRBV19 with TRBJ2-7; D is possibly TRBD2 (6 bases). The ends were cut back, 7 bases at V and 1 base at J, with 17 bases in the middle. This CDR3 has 15 amino acids. The V gene's germline CDR1 is LNHDA and CDR2 SQIVND (reference sequence). The CDR3 coding sequence is TGTGCCAGTACCTCTCAGCCTGCGGGATCCTACGAGCAGTACTTC. As protein: CASTSQPAGSYEQYF.

The CDR3 is CASSSSLTGAKLNTEAFF. The CDR3 DNA is TGTGCCAGCAGCTCCTCGTTGACAGGGGCGAAACTGAACACTGAAGCTTTCTTT. V and J are TRBV7-8 and TRBJ1-1, with TRBD1 matching over 8 bases. Germline-derived CDR1 and CDR2 are SGHVS and FQNEAQ. This CDR3 has 18 residues. Trimming removed 4 bases from V and 0 bases from J; junction bases left unmatched: 13.

The chain joins TRBV5-4 to TRBJ2-3; D gene uncertain. Trimming took off 0 bases at V and 6 bases at J, with 17 bases between the two ends. There are 16 residues in the CDR3. Germline assignment: CDR1 SGHNT and CDR2 YYREEE (reference sequence). CDR3 nucleotides: TGTGCCAGCAGCTTGGTGTCTTTGAGGATTACCGATACGCAGTATTTT. Its protein product is CASSLVSLRITDTQYF. Together with reference TRBV5-4 and TRBJ2-3, the CDR3 gives the full variable domain: ETGVTQSPTHLIKTRGQQVTLRCSSQSGHNTVSWYQQALGQGPQFIFQYYREEENGRGNFPPRFSGLQFPNYSSELNVNALELDDSALYLCASSLVSLRITDTQYFGPGTRLTVL.

The CDR3: CASSMGRQFLAKNIQYF. The CDR3 DNA reads TGTGCCAGTAGTATGGGTCGACAGTTTTTAGCCAAAAACATTCAGTACTTC. The chain is built from TRBV19 and TRBJ2-4, with D possibly matching TRBD1 (5 bases). V was trimmed by 3 bases and J by 0 bases, leaving 15 bases between them. Germline loops: CDR1 LNHDA, CDR2 SQIVND (reference sequence). CDR3 length equals 17 residues.

V usage is TRBV30 and J usage is TRBJ1-1; TRBD1 matches 7 bases. The V segment lost 4 bases and the J segment 9 bases; nucleotides outside the gene matches: 8. From germline, CDR1 is GTSNPN and CDR2 SVGIG (reference sequence). CDR3 length: 12 residues. The CDR3 is CAWTGTAGKAFF. CDR3 sequence (DNA): TGTGCCTGGACAGGGACAGCGGGTAAAGCTTTCTTT.

This clone turned up a few times. This chain links TRBV4-1 with TRBJ2-4; D not certain. The CDR3 spans 16 residues. Between the trimmed V and J ends, which lost 0 bases and 1 base, there was a span of 10 bases. The V gene's germline CDR1 is MGHRA and CDR2 YSYEKL. DNA for the CDR3: TGCGCCAGCAGCCAAGATTTTGTAGAGGCCAAAAACATTCAGTACTTC. Encoded protein: CASSQDFVEAKNIQYF.

The CDR3 region is CASSQDRGGPQYF. The CDR3 DNA sequence: TGTGCCAGCAGCCAAGATAGAGGGGGTCCCCAGTACTTC. The chain recombines TRBV14 with TRBJ2-7, with D possibly being TRBD1 (6 bases). Germline V gene lookup returns CDR1 SGHDN and CDR2 FVKESK. With 0 bases removed from V and 10 bases from J, the gap between germline ends came to 13 bases. The CDR3 runs 13 residues.

A remark on this clone: One end of the junction does not line up with germline, which may come from a read error. In nucleotides, the CDR3 is TGCAGCGTTGAAGATCGGGGGGGGCGTATTGCCTTC. The encoded protein is CSVEDRGGRIAF. The chain links TRBV29-1 to TRBJ1-2, with D tentatively TRBD1 (6 bases). Germline CDR1 and CDR2: SQVTM and ANQGSEA. This CDR3 is 12 amino acids long.

The V and J genes are TRBV29-1 and TRBJ1-1; D not certain. This CDR3 is 14 amino acids long. The ends were cut back, 1 base at V and 2 bases at J, with 11 bases in the middle. Germline CDR1 reads SQVTM; CDR2 reads ANQGSEA. In DNA, the CDR3 is TGCAGCGTTGAAGGAAGGTTAGCTAACACTGAAGCTTTCTTT. Translating gives CSVEGRLANTEAFF.

V gene TRBV27 combines with J gene TRBJ2-3; D might be TRBD2 (6 bases). This CDR3 region has 17 residues. CDR1 MNHEY and CDR2 SMNVEV come from the germline V gene (reference sequence). Deletions cut 7 bases from V and 4 bases from J, with 24 bases between. This chain's CDR3 is CASTPPGLTLRADTQYF. CDR3 bases: TGTGCCAGCACTCCCCCCGGACTAACTCTCCGGGCAGATACGCAGTATTTT.

The gene calls are TRBV7-8 and TRBJ1-1; no definite D call. The CDR3 length is 15 residues. The germline CDR1 and CDR2 sequences are SGHVS and FQNEAQ. V was trimmed by 6 bases and J by 1 base, leaving 15 bases between them. This CDR3 is CASRAREGPNTEAFF. CDR3 DNA: TGTGCCAGCAGGGCCCGGGAAGGGCCGAACACTGAAGCTTTCTTT.

This chain uses TRBV29-1 with TRBJ1-2, with D possibly matching TRBD1 (5 bases). Germline V gene sequence: CDR1 SQVTM, CDR2 ANQGSEA. CDR3 length: 12 amino acids. V was shortened by 2 bases and J by 8 bases, with 12 bases between the two germline ends. CDR3 loop: CSVELGGIGYTF. As DNA, the CDR3 is TGCAGCGTTGAATTGGGGGGAATCGGCTACACCTTC.

The chain employs TRBV7-2 and TRBJ1-3; TRBD1 agrees at 7 bases. Germline CDR1 reads SGHTA; CDR2 reads FQGNSA. This CDR3 region has 16 residues. V lost 1 base and J lost 0; bases outside the gene matches: 3. CDR3 sequence: CASSLGDSPSGNTIYF. The CDR3 DNA follows: TGTGCCAGCAGCTTAGGGGACAGCCCCTCTGGAAACACCATATATTTT.

In the case of this clone: Other DNA variants within this sample encode the same CDR3. CDR3 bases: TGTGCCTGGAGAACTTCTTACGAGCAGTACTTC. The encoded protein is CAWRTSYEQYF. The gene calls are TRBV30 and TRBJ2-7; D is unclear. Trimming shortened V by 3 bases and J by 4 bases, and 7 bases separated the two germline ends. Per the germline V gene, CDR1 is GTSNPN and CDR2 is SVGIG (reference sequence). This CDR3 has 11 amino acids.

This chain joins TRBV15 and TRBJ1-3; D gene unclear. The V end was cut by 0 bases, the J end by 8 bases, with 14 bases between. The germline V gene has CDR1 LNHNV and CDR2 YYDKDF (reference sequence). This CDR3 has 15 residues. The CDR3 nucleotides are TGTGCCACCAGCAGAGATCCCCAAACCAGTCACACCATATATTTT. It specifies CATSRDPQTSHTIYF.

The V gene is TRBV5-4, the J gene TRBJ2-3; TRBD2 matches at 7 bases. Germline V CDR1 and CDR2: SGHNT, YYREEE (reference sequence). This CDR3 contains 13 residues. V dropped 0 bases and J dropped 6; count of bases not matched to a gene: 1. The CDR3 loop reads CASSLVGGDTQYF. CDR3 DNA: TGTGCCAGCAGCTTGGTGGGGGGGGATACGCAGTATTTT.

This clone was seen repeatedly, ten times or more. The gene calls are TRBV3-1 (or the pseudogene TRBV3-2) and TRBJ2-7, with D unresolved. Germline V gene sequence: CDR1 LGHDT, CDR2 YNNKEL (reference sequence). Trimming stripped 1 base from V and 12 bases from J, with 10 bases between. This CDR3 contains 11 residues. CDR3 region: CASSQASRTYF. For the CDR3, the DNA is TGTGCCAGCAGCCAAGCGTCTAGAACGTACTTC.

The J gene is TRBJ1-1, the V gene TRBV6-1; no definite D call. V gave up 2 bases and J gave up 4 bases, with 5 bases separating them. The germline CDR1 and CDR2 sequences are MNHNS and SASEGT. This CDR3 is built from 12 residues. This chain's CDR3 is CASSERVTEAFF. The CDR3, as DNA: TGTGCCAGCAGTGAACGGGTCACTGAAGCTTTCTTT.

This chain uses TRBV29-1 with TRBJ2-7, with 8 positions matching TRBD2. CDR1 and CDR2 (germline): SQVTM, ANQGSEA. CDR3 length: 14 residues. V lost 6 bases and J lost 6; bases outside the gene matches: 13. DNA of the CDR3: TGCAGCGTGGACCTCACCGGGGGGGGCTCCGAGCAGTACTTC. This gives the protein CSVDLTGGGSEQYF.

V is TRBV9 and J is TRBJ1-6, with D unclear. From germline, CDR1 is SGDLS and CDR2 YYNGEE. Between the trimmed V and J ends, which lost 0 bases and 8 bases, there was a span of 9 bases. CDR3 length equals 14 residues. The CDR3 DNA is TGTGCCAGCAGCGTAGGGCCCGAAGATTCACCCCTCCACTTT. Translation gives CASSVGPEDSPLHF.

The rearrangement joins TRBV27 to TRBJ2-7, with D perhaps TRBD1 (5 bases). V lost 5 bases to trimming and J lost 3 bases, with 17 bases between them. Germline V lookup: CDR1 MNHEY, CDR2 SMNVEV (reference sequence). The CDR3 is made up of 15 amino acids. CDR3 nucleotide sequence: TGTGCCAGCAGTCCCCGGGTAGGGGTAAACTACGAGCAGTACTTC. As protein: CASSPRVGVNYEQYF.

The chain combines TRBV28 with TRBJ1-1; 7 bases map to TRBD1. CDR3 length: 14 residues. Looked up from germline, CDR1 is MDHEN and CDR2 is SYDVKM. J was trimmed by 4 bases and V by 2 bases; bases with no gene match: 4. As DNA, the CDR3 is TGTGCCAGCAGTTTACCTAGACAGGGCACTGAAGCTTTCTTT. Its protein product is CASSLPRQGTEAFF.

The V gene is TRBV7-9, the J gene TRBJ2-3; unclear D gene. V was pared by 3 bases and J by 0 bases, with 4 bases between. The CDR3 spans 13 residues. The germline V gene encodes CDR1 SEHNR and CDR2 FQNEAQ (reference sequence). Written as DNA, the CDR3 is TGTGCCAGCAGCTTTATTAGCACAGATACGCAGTATTTT. Translating gives CASSFISTDTQYF.

The V gene is TRBV7-9, the J gene TRBJ1-2; 9 nucleotides align to TRBD1. The CDR3 is made up of 14 amino acids. CDR1 and CDR2 from the germline V gene are SEHNR and FQNEAQ (reference sequence). The junction had 5 bases not matched to a gene; V was cut back by 5 bases and J by 4 bases. CDR3 region: CASSKGGQGYGYTF. The CDR3, as DNA: TGTGCCAGCAGCAAAGGGGGACAGGGCTATGGCTACACCTTC.

This sequence joins TRBV5-4 and TRBJ2-1; possible D gene TRBD1, 6 bases. The CDR3 has 12 residues. Trimming took off 4 bases at V and 7 bases at J, with 9 bases between the two ends. The V gene's germline CDR1 is SGHNT and CDR2 YYREEE (reference sequence). The CDR3 spells CASSLTGNEQFF. In DNA, the CDR3 is TGTGCCAGCAGCCTCACAGGGAATGAGCAGTTCTTC.

The chain combines TRBV6-5 with TRBJ2-7; D ambiguous. Deletions cut 4 bases from V and 3 bases from J, with 4 bases between. Germline CDR1 MNHEY, CDR2 SVGAGI. The CDR3 runs 11 residues. CDR3 protein: CASSSLYEQYF. The DNA of the CDR3 is TGTGCCAGCAGTTCCCTCTACGAGCAGTACTTC.

This rearrangement joins TRBV6-2 or TRBV6-3 to TRBJ1-6; D gene unclear. Germline V CDR1 and CDR2: MNHEY, SVGEGT. CDR3 length: 11 amino acids. V was clipped by 6 bases and J by 9 bases, with 6 bases between them. The CDR3 protein is CASSGGSPLHF. The CDR3 DNA reads TGTGCCAGCAGCGGAGGTTCACCCCTCCACTTT.

The DNA for the CDR3 is TGTGCCAGCAGCTTAGTGAAAGGGAGCGGGAGGTCTGATGAGCAGTTCTTC. Translation: CASSLVKGSGRSDEQFF. The V gene is TRBV11-2, the J gene TRBJ2-1; 9 positions agree with TRBD2. The CDR3 is 17 amino acids. Germline V gene data show CDR1 as SGHAT and CDR2 as FQNNGV. V shed 1 base, J shed 8 bases, and the junction held 12 bases outside the gene matches.

The chain employs TRBV11-3 and TRBJ2-2, with D tentatively TRBD2 (6 bases). V was cut by 5 bases and J by 2 bases, with 15 bases left in between. CDR1 is SGHNT, CDR2 YENEEA, per germline. The length of the CDR3 is 16 residues. CDR3 nucleotides: TGTGCCAGCAGCCGGCAGGAGGGGATTAACACCGGGGAGCTGTTTTTT. It translates to CASSRQEGINTGELFF.

This rearrangement joins TRBV12-3 or TRBV12-4 to TRBJ1-2, with D possibly TRBD1 on 5 matching bases. V was pared by 6 bases and J by 6 bases, with 14 bases between. The CDR3 is 13 amino acids. CDR3 bases: TGTGCCAGCAGCCCAATTCAGGGTAATGGCTACACCTTC. Translating gives CASSPIQGNGYTF.

The chain employs TRBV11-2 and TRBJ1-6; a possible D gene is TRBD1 (6 bases). V was clipped by 5 bases and J by 6 bases, with 14 bases between them. CDR3 length equals 15 residues. CDR1 and CDR2 (germline): SGHAT, FQNNGV. CDR3 in DNA: TGTGCCAGCAGCACCTACAGGGTTGGTAATTCACCCCTCCACTTT. It yields the protein CASSTYRVGNSPLHF.

This chain uses TRBV2 with TRBJ2-2, with a tentative D call TRBD2 (6 bases). V lost 4 bases, J lost 4 bases, and 7 bases lay in between. Germline V gives CDR1 SNHLY, CDR2 FYNNEI. The CDR3 totals 13 residues. CDR3 coding DNA: TGTGCCAGCAGTGGGGAGGTCACCGGGGAGCTGTTTTTT. Protein sequence: CASSGEVTGELFF.